This T cell receptor (beta chain) is from a study of T cells after yellow fever vaccination. In the study overall: Fractions of low cell number were prepared using SMART-Seq v4 Ultra Low Input. Study-wide points: It was the secondary response that reached its peak faster, day 5 versus 15, but it was weaker. Most clones from primary vaccination were detected again post-booster (about 95% CD4, approximately 90% CD8).

In making TCR cDNA, 5'RACE template switching added a universal primer site and UMIs to it. One entry per CDR3 protein, called by TCRdb with MiXCR from the 5' RACE reads. The table has about 210,000 distinct CDR3 sequences, over 6.5% seen once. Trimming took 0 bases from V and 5 from J, leaving 7 bases between them. CDR1 and CDR2 (germline): LGHDT, YNNKEL (reference sequence). The CDR3 is 13 residues long. Note on this clonotype: Its antigen is unknown. Since the CDR3 does not end with the conserved phenylalanine or tryptophan, this likely comes from a read error.

The rearrangement uses TRBV3-1 and TRBJ2-5, with a tentative D call TRBD1 (5 bases). This specimen was CD4+ T cells sorted from PBMCs, taken on the day of the yellow fever booster vaccination. The sequence was obtained from a man aged 25 to 40 who received the YFV17D yellow fever vaccine. The CDR3 DNA follows: TGTGCCAGCAGCCAAGACAGGGTGGAGACCCAGTACATC. It specifies CASSQDRVETQYI.